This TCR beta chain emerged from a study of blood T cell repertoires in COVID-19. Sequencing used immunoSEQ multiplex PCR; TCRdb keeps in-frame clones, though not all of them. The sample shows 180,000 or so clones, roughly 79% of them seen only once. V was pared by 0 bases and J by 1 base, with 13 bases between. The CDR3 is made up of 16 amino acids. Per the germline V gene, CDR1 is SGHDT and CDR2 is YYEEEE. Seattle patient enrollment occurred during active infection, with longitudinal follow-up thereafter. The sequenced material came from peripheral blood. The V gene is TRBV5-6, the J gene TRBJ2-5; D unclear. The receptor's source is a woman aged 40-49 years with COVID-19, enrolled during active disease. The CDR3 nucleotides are TGTGCCAGCAGCTTGGCCGCTCTAGTATCCCAAGAGACCCAGTACTTC. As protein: CASSLAALVSQETQYF.